One T cell receptor beta chain is described in this entry. Antigen: not known. The data are from a study of beta chain features in type 1 diabetes. Every participating donor gave one draw, a heparinised blood sample averaging about 120 mL. By way of CD45RO/CCR7/CD25/CD127/CD95/CD27, the CD4+ regulatory, stem cell-like memory, central memory and naive cells were sorted. Expressed TCRB transcripts were sequenced, since all the RNA that had been isolated was reverse transcribed. Method: immunoSEQ multiplex PCR; TCRdb's copy keeps in-frame clones and lacks some. This table has about 240,000 clones, 25% to 30% appearing once. General observations from the study: The naive, central memory and Treg TCRB repertoires looked more alike in patients than they did in healthy donors. Shortening of TCRB CDR3s, moderate but significant, appeared in all four CD4+ subsets of Type 1 diabetes patients.

Trimming took 5 bases from V and 4 from J; bases not matched to a gene: 5. Per germline, CDR1 SGHRS and CDR2 YFSETQ. The CDR3 consists of 13 residues. Sequenced input: central memory CD4+ T cells from blood. The source is a man aged 30 to 45 in good health. This chain joins TRBV5-1 and TRBJ2-7; 8 bases map to TRBD1. CDR3 DNA sequence: TGCGCCAGCAGAGACAGGGGAAGGTACGAGCAGTACTTC. Its translation is CASRDRGRYEQYF.